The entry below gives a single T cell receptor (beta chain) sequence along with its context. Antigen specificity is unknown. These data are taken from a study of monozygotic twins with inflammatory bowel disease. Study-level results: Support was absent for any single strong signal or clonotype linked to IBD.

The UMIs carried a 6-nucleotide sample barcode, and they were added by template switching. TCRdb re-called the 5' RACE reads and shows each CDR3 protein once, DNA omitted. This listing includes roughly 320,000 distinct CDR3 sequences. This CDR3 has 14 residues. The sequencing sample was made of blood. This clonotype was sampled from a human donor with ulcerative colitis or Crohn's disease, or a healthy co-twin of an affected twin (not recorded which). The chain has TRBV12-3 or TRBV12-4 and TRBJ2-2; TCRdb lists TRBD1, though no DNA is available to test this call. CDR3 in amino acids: CASGLRGSPGELFF.